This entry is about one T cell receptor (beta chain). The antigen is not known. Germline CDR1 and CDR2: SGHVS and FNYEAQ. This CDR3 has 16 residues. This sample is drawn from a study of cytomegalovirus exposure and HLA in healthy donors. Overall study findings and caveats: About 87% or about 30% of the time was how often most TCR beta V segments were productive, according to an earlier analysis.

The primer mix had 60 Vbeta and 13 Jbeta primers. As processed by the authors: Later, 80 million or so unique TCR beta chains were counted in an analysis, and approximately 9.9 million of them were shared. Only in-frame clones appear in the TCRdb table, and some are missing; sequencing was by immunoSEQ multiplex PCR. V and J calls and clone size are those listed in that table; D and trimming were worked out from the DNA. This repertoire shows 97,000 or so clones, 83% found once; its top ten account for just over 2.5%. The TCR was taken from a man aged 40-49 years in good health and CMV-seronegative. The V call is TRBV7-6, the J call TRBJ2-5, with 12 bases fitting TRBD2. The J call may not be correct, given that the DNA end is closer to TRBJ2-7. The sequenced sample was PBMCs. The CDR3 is CASSRTSGVTGGEQYF. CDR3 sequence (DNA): TGTGCCAGCAGCCGGACTAGCGGGGTTACGGGGGGCGAGCAGTACTTC.